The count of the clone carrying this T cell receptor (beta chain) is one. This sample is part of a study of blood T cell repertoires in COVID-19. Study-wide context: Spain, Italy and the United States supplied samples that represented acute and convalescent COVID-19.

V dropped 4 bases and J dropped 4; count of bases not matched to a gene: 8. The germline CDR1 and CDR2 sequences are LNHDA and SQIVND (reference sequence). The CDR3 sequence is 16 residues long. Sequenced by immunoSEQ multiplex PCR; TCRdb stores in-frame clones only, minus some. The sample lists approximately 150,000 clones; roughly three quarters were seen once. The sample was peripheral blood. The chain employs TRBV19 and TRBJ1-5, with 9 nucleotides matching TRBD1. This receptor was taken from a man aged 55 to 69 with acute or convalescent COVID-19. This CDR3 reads CASSTRGTGFNQPQHF. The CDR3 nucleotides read TGTGCCAGTAGTACTAGGGGGACAGGGTTTAATCAGCCCCAGCATTTT.